The clone carrying this T cell receptor beta chain occurred a few times. Its antigen is as yet unknown. The entry originates in a study of identical twins. Study observations and caveats: Models predicted too little out-of-frame TCR alpha sharing in monozygotic twins.

Using its own MiXCR run on the 5' RACE reads, TCRdb lists one record per CDR3 protein. This table holds 500,000 or so distinct CDR3 sequences, over 11% found once. CDR1 is SGHTA, CDR2 FQGNSA, per germline. The CDR3 is 14 residues long. The J segment lost 1 base and the V segment lost 5 bases, leaving 5 bases of the junction unmatched. These records were also assigned to another study, of yellow fever vaccine responses in identical twins.

This TCR was recovered from a woman aged 18-35 years in good health. The V gene is TRBV7-2, the J gene TRBJ2-7; 7 bases align to TRBD1. Material for sequencing was CD4+ T cells sorted from blood. CDR3 nucleotides: TGTGCCAGCAGCCGGTGGGACAGTTCCTACGAGCAGTACTTC. Amino acid sequence: CASSRWDSSYEQYF.